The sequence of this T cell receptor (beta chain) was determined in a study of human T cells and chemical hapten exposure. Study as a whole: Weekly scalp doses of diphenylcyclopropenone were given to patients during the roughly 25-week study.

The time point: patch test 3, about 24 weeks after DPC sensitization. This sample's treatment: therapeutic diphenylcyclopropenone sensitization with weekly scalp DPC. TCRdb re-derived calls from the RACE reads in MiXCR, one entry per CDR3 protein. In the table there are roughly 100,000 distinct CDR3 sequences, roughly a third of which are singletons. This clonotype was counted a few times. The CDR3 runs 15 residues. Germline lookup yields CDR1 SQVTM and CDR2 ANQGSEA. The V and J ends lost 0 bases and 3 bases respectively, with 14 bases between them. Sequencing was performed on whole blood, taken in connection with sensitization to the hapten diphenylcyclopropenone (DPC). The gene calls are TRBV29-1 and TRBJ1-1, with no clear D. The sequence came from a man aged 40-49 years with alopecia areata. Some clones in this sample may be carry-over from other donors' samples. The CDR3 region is CSVEEYGESDTEAFF. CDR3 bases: TGCAGCGTTGAAGAATACGGGGAGAGCGACACTGAAGCTTTCTTT.